The 14 T cell receptor beta chains presented below share a single source sample, sequenced in a study of blood T cell repertoires in COVID-19. Clones were sequenced by immunoSEQ multiplex PCR, and TCRdb holds only the in-frame ones, with some missing. The table lists 280,000 or so clones, about 91% of them singletons. Sequencing used peripheral blood. The receptors stem from an older woman with acute or convalescent COVID-19.

CDR3 residues: CASSDQGTANEKLFF. Written as DNA, the CDR3 is TGCGCCAGCAGTGATCAGGGGACGGCTAATGAAAAACTGTTTTTT. This rearrangement joins TRBV10-1 to TRBJ1-4, with D possibly TRBD1 on 6 matching bases. There are 15 residues in the CDR3. Trimming removed 3 bases from V and 3 bases from J, with 11 bases in between. From germline, CDR1 is WNHNN and CDR2 SYGVQD (reference sequence).

V gene TRBV11-3 combines with J gene TRBJ2-7; 7 nucleotides agree with TRBD1. V was pared by 2 bases and J by 6 bases, with 1 base of the junction left unmatched. This CDR3 has 12 amino acids. In germline, CDR1 is SGHNT, CDR2 YENEEA. For the CDR3, the DNA is TGTGCCAGCAGCTTATGGGACAGCGAGCAGTACTTC. Translated: CASSLWDSEQYF.

The genes are TRBV30 and TRBJ2-7; 7 positions agree with TRBD1. The CDR3 runs 13 residues. The germline gives CDR1 GTSNPN, CDR2 SVGIG (reference sequence). V shed 5 bases and J 6 bases; nucleotides not matched to a gene: 10. CDR3 in amino acids: CAWEQGQPGEQYF. The CDR3, as DNA: TGTGCCTGGGAACAGGGGCAACCAGGCGAGCAGTACTTC.

The chain carries TRBV5-6 and TRBJ1-6; TRBD1 might be the D (5 bases). CDR3 length: 15 amino acids. Trimming took 0 bases from V and 9 from J, leaving 13 bases between them. CDR1 and CDR2 (germline): SGHDT, YYEEEE. CDR3 sequence: CASSLGGVISSPLHF. CDR3 DNA sequence: TGTGCCAGCAGCTTGGGGGGGGTTATCAGTTCACCCCTCCACTTT.

The genes are TRBV4-1 and TRBJ2-3; 15 bases match TRBD2. The CDR3 consists of 16 residues. V was clipped by 3 bases and J by 8 bases; unmatched bases: 6. The germline gives CDR1 MGHRA, CDR2 YSYEKL. CDR3 in DNA: TGCGCCAGCAGCCAGGGACTAGCGGGGGGTGATGGTACGCAGTATTTT. Amino acid sequence: CASSQGLAGGDGTQYF.

The J gene is TRBJ2-5, the V gene TRBV18; 11 nucleotides line up with TRBD1. Per the germline V gene, CDR1 is KGHSH and CDR2 is LQKENI. The CDR3 covers 17 residues. Trimming removed 4 bases from V and 5 bases from J; junction bases left unmatched: 12. CDR3 coding DNA: TGTGCCAGCTCACTCCGACCGGGACAGGGGGTCGGGGAGACCCAGTACTTC. Translating gives CASSLRPGQGVGETQYF.

The J gene is TRBJ2-6, the V gene TRBV7-9; 8 bases are shared with TRBD1. CDR3 length: 18 residues. Trimming removed 1 base from V and 2 bases from J; junction bases left unmatched: 7. The V gene's germline CDR1 is SEHNR and CDR2 FQNEAQ (reference sequence). The CDR3 nucleotides are TGTGCCAGCAGCTTAGGTGCGGACAGGGTCGCTGGGGCCAACGTCCTGACTTTC. Translating gives CASSLGADRVAGANVLTF.

The chain combines TRBV11-1 with TRBJ1-4; no definite D call. Germline V gene lookup returns CDR1 SGHAT and CDR2 FQDESV (reference sequence). There are 12 residues in the CDR3. V lost 2 bases to trimming and J lost 5 bases, with 3 bases between them. The CDR3 DNA is TGTGCCAGCAGCTTACAAAATGAAAAACTGTTTTTT. The encoded protein is CASSLQNEKLFF.

The chain combines TRBV28 with TRBJ2-1, with TRBD1 identical over 12 bases. Germline values: CDR1 MDHEN, CDR2 SYDVKM. Trimming at V came to 3 bases and at J to 3 bases, leaving 9 bases not matched to a gene. This CDR3 spans 18 amino acids. CDR3 residues: CASSLGQGANGHYNEQFF. The CDR3 DNA sequence: TGTGCCAGCAGTTTGGGACAGGGGGCAAATGGACACTACAATGAGCAGTTCTTC.

V and J are TRBV29-1 and TRBJ1-3; no clear D gene. The CDR3 sequence is 12 residues long. Germline CDR1 and CDR2: SQVTM and ANQGSEA. V was clipped by 4 bases and J by 2 bases, with 6 bases between them. The CDR3 loop is CSVAQTGNTIYF. CDR3 DNA sequence: TGCAGCGTTGCACAGACTGGAAACACCATATATTTT.

The gene calls are TRBV12-3 or TRBV12-4 and TRBJ1-3; no firm D call. The ends were cut back, 5 bases at V and 2 bases at J, with 7 bases in the middle. The CDR3 spans 13 residues. The DNA of the CDR3 is TGTGCCAGCAGTGCCGGGACTGGAAACACCATATATTTT. Residues: CASSAGTGNTIYF.

This clone was picked up one time. The J gene is TRBJ1-1, the V gene TRBV6-5; D is unclear. V dropped 8 bases and J dropped 5 bases, with 15 bases sitting between them. Germline V gene data show CDR1 as MNHEY and CDR2 as SVGAGI. This CDR3 contains 13 residues. DNA for the CDR3: TGTGCCAGCCGGTCCCCAAGAGGGACTGAAGCTTTCTTT. Translating gives CASRSPRGTEAFF.

The gene calls are TRBV19 and TRBJ2-5, with a weak D call TRBD1 (6 bases). The V end was cut by 5 bases, the J end by 2 bases, with 18 bases between. In germline, CDR1 is LNHDA, CDR2 SQIVND (reference sequence). This CDR3 has 16 amino acids. The CDR3 nucleotides are TGTGCCAGTAGTTCCTCCAGGGGCAAGGGACAAGAGACCCAGTACTTC. Its protein is CASSSSRGKGQETQYF. Full variable domain (outside the CDR3, taken from reference TRBV19 and TRBJ2-5): DGGITQSPKYLFRKEGQNVTLSCEQNLNHDAMYWYRQDPGQGLRLIYYSQIVNDFQKGDIAEGYSVSREKKESFPLTVTSAQKNPTAFYLCASSSSRGKGQETQYFGPGTRLLVL.

This sequence joins TRBV24-1 and TRBJ1-2, with 8 bases lining up with TRBD1. Germline V gene lookup returns CDR1 KGHDR and CDR2 SFDVKD. The trim removed 4 bases at V and 0 bases at J, leaving 3 bases unmatched. The CDR3 consists of 15 residues. The CDR3 is CATSDPTGANYGYTF. The CDR3, as DNA: TGTGCCACCAGTGACCCGACAGGGGCTAACTATGGCTACACCTTC.